This T cell receptor beta chain is from a study of T cell responses to AZD1222 COVID-19 vaccine. Sequencing was performed with immunoSEQ multiplex PCR; in TCRdb, only in-frame clones are kept and a portion is missing. The repertoire holds about 150,000 clones, 94% seen once, with over 1% in the top ten. Germline CDR1 SGHRS, CDR2 YFSETQ. Trimming left V 4 bases short and J 5 bases short, with 12 bases between. CDR3 size: 14 residues. The chain carries TRBV5-1 and TRBJ2-2; TRBD1 is a possible D gene (5 bases). Sequencing used peripheral blood, obtained on day 0 of AZD1222 vaccination. This TCR came from an adult in good health. The CDR3 DNA follows: TGCGCCAGCAGCATCGACGCAGGGACCGGGGAGCTGTTTTTT. Protein sequence: CASSIDAGTGELFF.